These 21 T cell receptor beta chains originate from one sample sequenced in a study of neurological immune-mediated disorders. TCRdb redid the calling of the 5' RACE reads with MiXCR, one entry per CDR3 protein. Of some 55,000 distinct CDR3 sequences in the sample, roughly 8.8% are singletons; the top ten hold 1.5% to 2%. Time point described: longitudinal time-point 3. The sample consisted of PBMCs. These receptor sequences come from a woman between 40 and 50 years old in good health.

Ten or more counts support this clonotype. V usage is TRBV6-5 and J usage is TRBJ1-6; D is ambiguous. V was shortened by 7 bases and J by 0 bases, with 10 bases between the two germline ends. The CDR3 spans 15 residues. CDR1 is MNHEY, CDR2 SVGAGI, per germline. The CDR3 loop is CASTRTDSYNSPLHF. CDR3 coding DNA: TGTGCCAGCACCCGCACAGACTCCTATAATTCACCCCTCCACTTT.

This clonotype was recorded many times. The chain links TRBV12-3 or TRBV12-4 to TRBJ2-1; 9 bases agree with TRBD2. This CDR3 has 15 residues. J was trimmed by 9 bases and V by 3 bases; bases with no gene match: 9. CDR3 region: CASSFPSGMRSEQFF. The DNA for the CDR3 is TGTGCCAGCAGTTTTCCTAGCGGGATGCGGAGTGAGCAGTTCTTC.

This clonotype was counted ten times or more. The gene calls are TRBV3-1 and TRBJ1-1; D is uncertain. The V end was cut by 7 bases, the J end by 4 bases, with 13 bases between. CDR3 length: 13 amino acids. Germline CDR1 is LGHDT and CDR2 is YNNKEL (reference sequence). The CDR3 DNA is TGTGCCAGCACCCCCTCGTCGACCACTGAAGCTTTCTTT. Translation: CASTPSSTTEAFF.

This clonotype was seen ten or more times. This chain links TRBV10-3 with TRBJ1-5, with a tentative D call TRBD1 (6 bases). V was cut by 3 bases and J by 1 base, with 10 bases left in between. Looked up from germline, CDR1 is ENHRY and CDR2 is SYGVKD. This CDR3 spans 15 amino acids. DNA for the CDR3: TGTGCCATCAGTGATGGGACACAGAGCAATCAGCCCCAGCATTTT. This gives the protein CAISDGTQSNQPQHF.

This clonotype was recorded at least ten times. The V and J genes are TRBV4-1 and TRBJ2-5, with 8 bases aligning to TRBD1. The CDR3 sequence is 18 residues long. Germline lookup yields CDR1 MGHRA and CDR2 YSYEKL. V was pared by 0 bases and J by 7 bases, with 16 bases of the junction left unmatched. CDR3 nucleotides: TGCGCCAGCAGCCAAGATCAAAAAACGGCAGGGGGCTGGTGGACCCAGTACTTC. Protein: CASSQDQKTAGGWWTQYF.

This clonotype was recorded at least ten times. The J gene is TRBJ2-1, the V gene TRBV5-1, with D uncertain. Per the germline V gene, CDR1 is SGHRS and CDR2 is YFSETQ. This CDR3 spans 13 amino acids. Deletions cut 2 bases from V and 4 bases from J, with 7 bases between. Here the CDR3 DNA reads TGCGCCAGCAGCTTACCGGTATACAATGAGCAGTTCTTC. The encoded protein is CASSLPVYNEQFF.

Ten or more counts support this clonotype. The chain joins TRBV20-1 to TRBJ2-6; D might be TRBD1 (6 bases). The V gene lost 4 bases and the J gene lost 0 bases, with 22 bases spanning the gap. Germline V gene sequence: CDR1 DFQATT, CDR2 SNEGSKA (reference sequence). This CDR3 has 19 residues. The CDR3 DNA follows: TGCAGTGCTAAAGGACCCGGGACACAGGACTTCTCTGGGGCCAACGTCCTGACTTTC. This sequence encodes CSAKGPGTQDFSGANVLTF.

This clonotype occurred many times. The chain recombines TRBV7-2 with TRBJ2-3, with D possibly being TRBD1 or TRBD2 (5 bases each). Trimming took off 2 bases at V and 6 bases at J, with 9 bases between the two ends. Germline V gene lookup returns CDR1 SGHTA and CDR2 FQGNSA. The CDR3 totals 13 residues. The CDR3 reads CASSLWDLDTQYF. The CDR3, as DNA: TGTGCCAGCAGCTTATGGGACCTGGATACGCAGTATTTT.

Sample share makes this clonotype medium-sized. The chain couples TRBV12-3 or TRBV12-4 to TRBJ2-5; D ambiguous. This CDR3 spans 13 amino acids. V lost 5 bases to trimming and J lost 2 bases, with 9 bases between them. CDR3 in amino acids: CASSQNRQETQYF. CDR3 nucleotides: TGTGCCAGCAGTCAGAATAGACAAGAGACCCAGTACTTC.

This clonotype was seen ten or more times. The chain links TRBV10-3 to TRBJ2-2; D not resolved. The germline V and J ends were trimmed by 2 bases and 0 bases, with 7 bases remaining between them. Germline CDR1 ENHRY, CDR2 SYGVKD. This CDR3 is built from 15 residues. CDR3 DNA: TGTGCCATCAGTGAGCAGATGGCGAACACCGGGGAGCTGTTTTTT. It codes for CAISEQMANTGELFF.

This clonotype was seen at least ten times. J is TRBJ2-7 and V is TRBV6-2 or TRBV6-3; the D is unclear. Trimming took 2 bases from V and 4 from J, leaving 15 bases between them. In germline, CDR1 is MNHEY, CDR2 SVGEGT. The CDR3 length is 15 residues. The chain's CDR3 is CASSYRRPDFYEQYF. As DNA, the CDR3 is TGTGCCAGCAGTTACCGCAGGCCAGACTTTTACGAGCAGTACTTC.

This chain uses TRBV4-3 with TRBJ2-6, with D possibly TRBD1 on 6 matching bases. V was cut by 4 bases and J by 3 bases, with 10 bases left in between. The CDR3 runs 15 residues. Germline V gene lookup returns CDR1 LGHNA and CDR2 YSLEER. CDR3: CASSPNRVGANVLTF. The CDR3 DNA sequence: TGCGCCAGCAGCCCGAACAGGGTTGGGGCCAACGTCCTGACTTTC.

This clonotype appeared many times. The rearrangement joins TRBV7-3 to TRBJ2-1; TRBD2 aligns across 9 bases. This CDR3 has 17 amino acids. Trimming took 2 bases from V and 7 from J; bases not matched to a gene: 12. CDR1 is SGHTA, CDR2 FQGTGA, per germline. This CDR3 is CASSLPTSGLRRNEQFF. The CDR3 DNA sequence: TGTGCCAGCAGCTTACCGACTAGCGGACTCCGGCGGAATGAGCAGTTCTTC.

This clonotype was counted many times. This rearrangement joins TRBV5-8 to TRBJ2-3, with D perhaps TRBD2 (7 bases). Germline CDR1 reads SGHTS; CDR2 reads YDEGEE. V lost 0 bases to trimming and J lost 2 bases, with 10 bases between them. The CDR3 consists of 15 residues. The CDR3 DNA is TGTGCCAGCAGCTTGGACGGGGGGCCCACAGATACGCAGTATTTT. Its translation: CASSLDGGPTDTQYF.

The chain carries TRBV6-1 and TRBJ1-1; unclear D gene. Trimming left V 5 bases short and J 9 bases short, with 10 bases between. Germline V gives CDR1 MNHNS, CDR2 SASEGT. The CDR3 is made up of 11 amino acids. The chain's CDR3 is CASSRAGKAFF. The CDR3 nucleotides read TGTGCCAGCAGTAGGGCGGGGAAAGCTTTCTTT.

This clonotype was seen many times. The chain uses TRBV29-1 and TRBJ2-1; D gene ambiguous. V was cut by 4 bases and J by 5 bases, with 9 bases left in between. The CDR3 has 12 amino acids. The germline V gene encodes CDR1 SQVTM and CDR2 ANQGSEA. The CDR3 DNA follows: TGCAGCGTTGGCGCACCGAACAATGAGCAGTTCTTC. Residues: CSVGAPNNEQFF.

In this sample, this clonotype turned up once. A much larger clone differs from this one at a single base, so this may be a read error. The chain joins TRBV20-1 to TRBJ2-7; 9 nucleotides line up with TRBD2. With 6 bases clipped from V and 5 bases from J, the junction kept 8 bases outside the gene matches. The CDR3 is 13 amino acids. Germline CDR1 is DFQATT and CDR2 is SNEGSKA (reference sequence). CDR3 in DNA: TGCAGTGCCTCGGGACTAGCCCGGGACGAGCAGTACTTC. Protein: CSASGLARDEQYF.

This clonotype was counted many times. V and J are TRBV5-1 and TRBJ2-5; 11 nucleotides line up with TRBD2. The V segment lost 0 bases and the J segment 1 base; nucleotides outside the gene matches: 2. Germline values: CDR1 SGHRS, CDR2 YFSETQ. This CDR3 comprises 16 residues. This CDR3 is CASSLVGTSGQETQYF. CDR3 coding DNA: TGCGCCAGCAGCTTGGTAGGGACTAGCGGCCAAGAGACCCAGTACTTC. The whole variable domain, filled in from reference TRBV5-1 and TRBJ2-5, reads KAGVTQTPRYLIKTRGQQVTLSCSPISGHRSVSWYQQTPGQGLQFLFEYFSETQRNKGNFPGRFSGRQFSNSRSEMNVSTLELGDSALYLCASSLVGTSGQETQYFGPGTRLLVL.

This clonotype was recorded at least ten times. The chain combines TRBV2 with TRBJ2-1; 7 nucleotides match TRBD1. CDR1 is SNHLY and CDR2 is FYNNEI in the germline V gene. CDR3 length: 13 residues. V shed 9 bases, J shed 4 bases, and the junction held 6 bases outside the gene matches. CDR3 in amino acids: CARADRRYNEQFF. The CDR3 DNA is TGTGCCAGGGCGGACAGGCGGTACAATGAGCAGTTCTTC. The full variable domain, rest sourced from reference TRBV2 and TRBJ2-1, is EPEVTQTPSHQVTQMGQEVILRCVPISNHLYFYWYRQILGQKVEFLVSFYNNEISEKSEIFDDQFSVERPDGSNFTLKIRSTKLEDSAMYFCARADRRYNEQFFGPGTRLTVL.

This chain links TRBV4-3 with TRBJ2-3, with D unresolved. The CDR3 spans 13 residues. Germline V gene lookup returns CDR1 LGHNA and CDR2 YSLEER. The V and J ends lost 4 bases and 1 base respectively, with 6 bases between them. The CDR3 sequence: CASSPPGTDTQYF. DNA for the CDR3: TGCGCCAGCAGCCCCCCCGGCACAGATACGCAGTATTTT.

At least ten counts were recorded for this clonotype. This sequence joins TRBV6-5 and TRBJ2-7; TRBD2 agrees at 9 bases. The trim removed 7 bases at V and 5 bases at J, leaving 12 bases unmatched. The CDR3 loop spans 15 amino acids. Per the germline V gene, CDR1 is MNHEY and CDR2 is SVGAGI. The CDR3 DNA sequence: TGTGCCAGCATCCCGGGAGGTAGCGGGAGCCACGAGCAGTACTTC. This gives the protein CASIPGGSGSHEQYF.